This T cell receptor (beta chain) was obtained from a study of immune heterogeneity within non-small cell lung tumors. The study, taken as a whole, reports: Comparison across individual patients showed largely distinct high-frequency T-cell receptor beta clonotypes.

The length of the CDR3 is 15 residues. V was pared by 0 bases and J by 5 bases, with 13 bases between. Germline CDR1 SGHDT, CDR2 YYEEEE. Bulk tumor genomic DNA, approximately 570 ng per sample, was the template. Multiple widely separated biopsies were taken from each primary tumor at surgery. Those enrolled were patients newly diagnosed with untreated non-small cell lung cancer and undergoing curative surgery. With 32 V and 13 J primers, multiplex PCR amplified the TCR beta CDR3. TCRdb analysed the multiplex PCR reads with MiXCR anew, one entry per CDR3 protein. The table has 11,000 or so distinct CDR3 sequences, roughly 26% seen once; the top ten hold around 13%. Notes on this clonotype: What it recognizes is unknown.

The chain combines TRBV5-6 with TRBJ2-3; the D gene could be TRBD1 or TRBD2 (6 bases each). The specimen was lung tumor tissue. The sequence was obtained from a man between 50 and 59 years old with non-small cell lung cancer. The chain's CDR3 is CASSLDTGARDTQYF. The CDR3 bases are TGTGCCAGCAGCTTGGATACGGGGGCTAGAGATACGCAGTATTTT.